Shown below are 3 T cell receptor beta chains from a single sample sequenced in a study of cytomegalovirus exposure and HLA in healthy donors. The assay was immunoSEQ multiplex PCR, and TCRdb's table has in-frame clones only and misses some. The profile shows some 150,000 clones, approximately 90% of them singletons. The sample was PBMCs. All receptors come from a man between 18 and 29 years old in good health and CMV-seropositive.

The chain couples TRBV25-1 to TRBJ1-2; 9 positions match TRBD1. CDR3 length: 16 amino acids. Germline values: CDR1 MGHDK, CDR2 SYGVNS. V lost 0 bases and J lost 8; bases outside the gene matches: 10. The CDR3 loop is CASSEYGTQGAQGYTF. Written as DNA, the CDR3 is TGTGCCAGCAGTGAATATGGGACACAGGGGGCGCAGGGCTACACCTTC.

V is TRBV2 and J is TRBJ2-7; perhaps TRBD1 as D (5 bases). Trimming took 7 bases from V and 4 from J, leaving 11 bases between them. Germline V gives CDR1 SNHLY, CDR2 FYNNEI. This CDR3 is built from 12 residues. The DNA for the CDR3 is TGTGCCAGCATCCAAAGGGGTTACGAGCAGTACTTC. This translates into CASIQRGYEQYF.

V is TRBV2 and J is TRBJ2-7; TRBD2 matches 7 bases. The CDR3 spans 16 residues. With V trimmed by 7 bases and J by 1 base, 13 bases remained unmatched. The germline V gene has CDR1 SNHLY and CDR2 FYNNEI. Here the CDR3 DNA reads TGTGCCAGCACCAAACCGTTGGGAGGGGCGTCCTACGAGCAGTACTTC. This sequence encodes CASTKPLGGASYEQYF.